Presented here are 14 T cell receptor beta chains from one specimen sequenced in a study of post-analysis software for immune sequencing data. Unique molecular identifiers were carried by the TCR beta cDNA libraries. From the PCR reads, TCRdb called clonotypes with MiXCR, one entry per CDR3 protein. The table shows more than 500,000 distinct CDR3 sequences, with under 40% occurring only once. These receptors are not linked to any known antigen. Study outcomes and limitations: Roughly five TRBV segments appeared more often in patients than in controls, and TRBV5-6, TRBV5-1 and TRBV20-1 were among these.

The source material was blood. All receptors derive from a girl aged 2 to 17 with multiple sclerosis.

This clonotype came up a few times. The rearrangement links TRBV5-1 to TRBJ2-1; 7 positions agree with TRBD1. The CDR3 covers 16 residues. The V gene's germline CDR1 is SGHRS and CDR2 YFSETQ. V trimming: 7 bases; J trimming: 0 bases; junction bases outside the gene matches: 10. Written as DNA, the CDR3 is TGCGCCAGCTCCCGAGGGGGCTTACCCTCCTACAATGAGCAGTTCTTC. Translating it yields CASSRGGLPSYNEQFF. Full variable domain (remainder filled in from reference TRBV5-1 and TRBJ2-1): KAGVTQTPRYLIKTRGQQVTLSCSPISGHRSVSWYQQTPGQGLQFLFEYFSETQRNKGNFPGRFSGRQFSNSRSEMNVSTLELGDSALYLCASSRGGLPSYNEQFFGPGTRLTVL.

This rearrangement joins TRBV7-9 to TRBJ2-7, with D perhaps TRBD1 or TRBD2 (5 bases each). Germline lookup yields CDR1 SEHNR and CDR2 FQNEAQ (reference sequence). Deletions cut 5 bases from V and 9 bases from J, with 17 bases between. The CDR3 runs to 13 residues. CDR3: CASSDRDRLRQYF. CDR3 DNA sequence: TGTGCCAGCAGCGACCGGGACCGTCTTCGGCAGTACTTC.

In its sample, this clonotype was seen once. The V call is TRBV20-1, the J call TRBJ1-2, with D possibly matching TRBD1 (5 bases). The CDR3 totals 11 residues. Germline-derived CDR1 and CDR2 are DFQATT and SNEGSKA (reference sequence). Trimming cost V 1 base and J 11 bases, with 11 bases left between them. The CDR3 is CSARVQEGYTF. The CDR3 nucleotides read TGCAGTGCTAGAGTACAAGAGGGGTACACCTTC.

Here the CDR3 reads CASSLGTSWETQYF. CDR3 DNA sequence: TGCGCCAGCAGCTTGGGGACTAGTTGGGAGACCCAGTACTTC. The rearrangement joins TRBV5-1 to TRBJ2-5; 7 positions match TRBD2. This CDR3 spans 14 amino acids. V was pared by 0 bases and J by 5 bases, with 4 bases of the junction left unmatched. From germline, CDR1 is SGHRS and CDR2 YFSETQ.

This clonotype was picked up a small number of times. The chain is built from TRBV4-1 and TRBJ1-1; TRBD1 might be the D (5 bases). CDR3 size: 16 residues. In germline, CDR1 is MGHRA, CDR2 YSYEKL. Deletions cut 1 base from V and 4 bases from J, with 16 bases between. The CDR3 DNA is TGCGCCAGCAGCCAAGTCGGTTGGGGGGAGGGCACTGAAGCTTTCTTT. It codes for CASSQVGWGEGTEAFF.

The chain joins TRBV15 to TRBJ2-1; D is unresolved. This CDR3 is built from 15 residues. Between the trimmed V and J ends, which lost 0 bases and 5 bases, there was a span of 11 bases. Per the germline V gene, CDR1 is LNHNV and CDR2 is YYDKDF (reference sequence). The DNA of the CDR3 is TGTGCCACCAGCAGAGATCTAAGGTGGGACAATGAGCAGTTCTTC. It is translated as CATSRDLRWDNEQFF.

The V gene is TRBV4-1, the J gene TRBJ1-1, with D perhaps matching TRBD1 (6 bases). The CDR3 runs to 13 residues. Germline values: CDR1 MGHRA, CDR2 YSYEKL. Between the trimmed V and J ends, which lost 4 bases and 7 bases, there was a span of 13 bases. CDR3 sequence: CASSLGAGDEAFF. CDR3 coding DNA: TGCGCCAGCAGCCTGGGGGCGGGGGATGAAGCTTTCTTT.

This chain connects TRBV7-6 to TRBJ2-6; 12 positions agree with TRBD1. The CDR3 extends over 19 amino acids. Germline V gives CDR1 SGHVS, CDR2 FNYEAQ. The V segment lost 3 bases and the J segment 2 bases; nucleotides outside the gene matches: 8. The CDR3 region has the DNA TGTGCCAGCAGCTTGGCCCCCGGGACAGGGGGCGCTGGGGCCAACGTCCTGACTTTC. Its protein product is CASSLAPGTGGAGANVLTF.

The chain uses TRBV3-1 and TRBJ2-7, with 12 bases that match TRBD2. Germline-derived CDR1 and CDR2 are LGHDT and YNNKEL (reference sequence). The trim removed 1 base at V and 4 bases at J, leaving 2 bases unmatched. The CDR3 contains 15 residues. CDR3 region: CASSQGLAGAYEQYF. CDR3 nucleotides: TGTGCCAGCAGCCAAGGACTAGCGGGGGCTTACGAGCAGTACTTC.

This sequence joins TRBV29-1 and TRBJ1-2; a possible D gene is TRBD1 (5 bases). Trimming shortened V by 2 bases and J by 3 bases, and 10 bases separated the two germline ends. Germline CDR1 SQVTM, CDR2 ANQGSEA. The CDR3 sequence is 13 residues long. The CDR3 is CSVESRGHYGYTF. The CDR3 coding sequence is TGCAGCGTTGAAAGTCGGGGACACTATGGCTACACCTTC. Full variable domain (remainder filled in from reference TRBV29-1 and TRBJ1-2): SAVISQKPSRDICQRGTSLTIQCQVDSQVTMMFWYRQQPGQSLTLIATANQGSEATYESGFVIDKFPISRPNLTFSTLTVSNMSPEDSSIYLCSVESRGHYGYTFGSGTRLTVV.

The chain combines TRBV9 with TRBJ2-2; TRBD1 matches 11 bases. V lost 0 bases and J lost 0; bases outside the gene matches: 4. CDR3 length equals 18 residues. CDR1 and CDR2 (germline): SGDLS, YYNGEE. CDR3 coding DNA: TGTGCCAGCAGCGTAGACGGGACAGGGGGTCCGAACACCGGGGAGCTGTTTTTT. Protein sequence: CASSVDGTGGPNTGELFF.

The V and J genes are TRBV5-1 and TRBJ2-5; 8 positions agree with TRBD1. Germline V lookup: CDR1 SGHRS, CDR2 YFSETQ. This CDR3 has 18 amino acids. The ends lost 0 bases at V and 3 bases at J; junction bases unmatched: 13. CDR3 amino acids: CASSLAAGGASQKETQYF. CDR3 sequence (DNA): TGCGCCAGCAGCTTGGCGGCAGGGGGCGCGTCCCAAAAAGAGACCCAGTACTTC.

This clonotype has only one observation. The CDR3 nucleotides read TGTGCCAGCACCACCGGGGGGCGGGCTTTCTTT. Translation gives CASTTGGRAFF. This chain links TRBV11-2 with TRBJ1-1; tentatively, D is TRBD1 (6 bases). V lost 7 bases and J lost 11, with 14 bases in between. The CDR3 length is 11 residues. Germline CDR1 and CDR2: SGHAT and FQNNGV. The entire variable domain, with the rest obtained from reference TRBV11-2 and TRBJ1-1, is as follows: EAGVAQSPRYKIIEKRQSVAFWCNPISGHATLYWYQQILGQGPKLLIQFQNNGVVDDSQLPKDRFSAERLKGVDSTLKIQPAKLEDSAVYLCASTTGGRAFFGQGTRLTVV.

This clonotype was counted a few times. The V gene is TRBV5-1, the J gene TRBJ2-3, with TRBD2 identical over 8 bases. The CDR3 consists of 17 residues. J was trimmed by 7 bases and V by 0 bases; bases with no gene match: 13. The germline gives CDR1 SGHRS, CDR2 YFSETQ. The CDR3 loop is CASSLGGGTSQAHTQYF. CDR3 nucleotides: TGCGCCAGCAGCTTGGGAGGCGGGACTAGTCAGGCGCATACGCAGTATTTT.